The rows below give T cell receptor beta chains drawn from one sample of a study of T cells in Graves' hyperthyroidism and ophthalmopathy. TCRdb analysed the multiplex PCR reads with MiXCR anew, one entry per CDR3 protein. The data show over 250,000 distinct CDR3 sequences, about an eighth seen once. Sequencing used blood. The receptors originated from a woman aged 35 to 49 with Graves' ophthalmopathy. Both conserved end residues are trimmed from each CDR3.

ASSLGPYYGYT | TRBJ1-2 | TRBV28
ASSETGAGELF | TRBJ2-2 | TRBV10-1
ASSQDSGLAVMYQETQY | TRBJ2-5 | TRBV3-1
ASSPQRIRTEAF | TRBJ1-1 | TRBV18
ASSLSVSTDTQY | TRBJ2-3 | TRBV7-2
SVVGELGQPQH | TRBJ1-5 | TRBV29-1
ASSKTGGSGGYT | TRBJ1-2 | TRBV28
ASSSRALNSPLH | TRBJ1-6 | TRBV6-1
ASRPLDSYNSYEQY | TRBJ2-7 | TRBV2
ASSPSEGVGYT | TRBJ1-2 | TRBV9
ASSFPKQGGPETQY | TRBJ2-5 | TRBV11-1
ASSGSPGTSGSWDNEQF | TRBJ2-1 | TRBV19
STRDHGGLTGANVLT | TRBJ2-6 | TRBV20-1
ASSAEELAGGTDTQY | TRBJ2-3 | TRBV7-8
ASAYFVGRAVNTEAF | TRBJ1-1 | TRBV18
ASSQTSWVSQETQY | TRBJ2-5 | TRBV4-1
SARESESLPNYNEQF | TRBJ2-1 | TRBV20-1
ASSIVSVRGRSYEQY | TRBJ2-7 | TRBV19
ASSRTGDGETQY | TRBJ2-5 | TRBV12-3/TRBV12-4
ASSEGAAGPYNSPLH | TRBJ1-6 | TRBV2
ASSMLDTQY | TRBJ2-3 | TRBV12-3/TRBV12-4
AISETILAGTLAKNIQY | TRBJ2-4 | TRBV10-3
ASSYSSRDAYEQY | TRBJ2-7 | TRBV6-5
ASSYSGGDTEAF | TRBJ1-1 | TRBV6-5
ASSSPGGAGNTIY | TRBJ1-3 | TRBV7-6
ASRPTGQGNTGELF | TRBJ2-2 | TRBV7-9
ASSPLGQGRDTQY | TRBJ2-3 | TRBV3-1
AIRPGHLVETQY | TRBJ2-5 | TRBV2
ATSWDRGREAF | TRBJ1-1 | TRBV15
ASSRVASYEQY | TRBJ2-7 | TRBV28
ASSFSHVAGGVETQY | TRBJ2-5 | TRBV12-3/TRBV12-4
SATLAGGPETQY | TRBJ2-5 | TRBV20-1
SASRRGGYKSYEQY | TRBJ2-7 | TRBV20-1
SARRTSGTYEQY | TRBJ2-7 | TRBV29-1
ASSHLLGQGVANEQF | TRBJ2-1 | TRBV4-1
ASSIGQGEQY | TRBJ2-7 | TRBV12-3/TRBV12-4
ASSLVGAQSSYEQY | TRBJ2-7 | TRBV3-1
SVQPYATYT | TRBJ1-2 | TRBV20-1